This T cell receptor beta chain is drawn from a study of post-analysis software for immune sequencing data. Study overall: Courses of disease covered relapsing-remitting, secondary progressive and progressive-relapsing multiple sclerosis. General observations from the study: Normalized Chao1 diversity was significantly lower in multiple sclerosis patients than in controls. Under F measure analysis, samples from one preparation batch co-clustered strongly.

Unique molecular identifiers were present in the TCR beta cDNA libraries. Input of about 0.95 to 10 million T cells yielded 400,000 to 550,000 cDNA molecules. TCRdb ran MiXCR on the PCR reads and lists one entry per CDR3 protein. This sample yields about 380,000 distinct CDR3 sequences, of which approximately 33% are seen a single time; under 15% belongs to the top ten. As regards this clonotype: The antigen is not known.

This receptor was taken from a girl aged 5-17 years with multiple sclerosis. The specimen sequenced was blood.

CDR3 DNA: TGTGCCAGCAGATTCCGACTAGCGGGGGGACCCTACAATGAGCAGTTCTTC. Protein sequence: CASRFRLAGGPYNEQFF. The chain has TRBV12-3 or TRBV12-4 and TRBJ2-1, with 13 bases identical to TRBD2. The CDR3 loop spans 17 amino acids. V was pared by 6 bases and J by 2 bases, with 7 bases of the junction left unmatched.